The present entry profiles one T cell receptor beta chain with its context. What it binds is unknown. Amplification used 60 Vbeta primers and 13 Jbeta primers. Libraries were prepared by immunoSEQ multiplex PCR; TCRdb keeps only in-frame clonotypes and omits some of them. The sample's table shows 160,000 or so clones. CDR1 SGHNT and CDR2 YENEEA come from the germline V gene. V was trimmed by 5 bases and J by 2 bases, leaving 14 bases between them. The CDR3 is made up of 15 amino acids. This sample stems from a study of cytomegalovirus exposure and HLA in healthy donors. The study's findings and limits: Generally TCR sequences proved uncommon, though certain public TCRs appeared in numerous donors. In a later analysis, TCR beta V- and J-gene trimming was associated with a missense DCLRE1C variant. The authors assumed roughly uniform sequencing depth across donors for presence/absence analyses. The classifier, whose performance was assessed in both the original and validation cohorts, reportedly diagnosed cytomegalovirus status with high specificity and sensitivity.

Sequenced sample: PBMCs. The rearrangement joins TRBV11-3 to TRBJ2-3; possibly TRBD2 for D (6 bases). The source of this sequence is a man aged 30 to 45 in good health and CMV-seronegative. Written as DNA, the CDR3 is TGTGCCAGCAGCAGTATGGGGGGATTCACAGATACGCAGTATTTT. Its protein product is CASSSMGGFTDTQYF.